Only a few counts were recorded for the clone carrying this T cell receptor (beta chain). The sample belongs to a study of T cells after yellow fever vaccination. TCRdb reprocessed the 5' RACE reads with MiXCR, giving one entry per CDR3 protein. The sample includes more than 350,000 distinct CDR3 sequences, around a tenth seen only once; the top ten take roughly 18%. The CDR3 runs to 15 residues. V dropped 8 bases and J dropped 3; count of bases not matched to a gene: 12. CDR1 is MNHEY, CDR2 SVGEGT, per germline. The V and J genes are TRBV6-2 or TRBV6-3 and TRBJ1-1, with 7 bases aligning to TRBD1. Specimen: PBMCs, collected on the day of the first yellow fever vaccination. This receptor was identified in a man between 18 and 29 years old who received the YFV17D yellow fever vaccine. For the CDR3, the DNA is TGTGCCAGCTTCGGAGAGGGGGCGCCGGACACTGAAGCTTTCTTT. This gives the protein CASFGEGAPDTEAFF.